This T cell receptor (beta chain) was documented in a study of T cells after posttransplantation cyclophosphamide. Overall study results and limits: TRB clonality was highly associated with recipient CMV seropositivity and reactivation. Donor CD8+ memory clones often dominated recipient blood repertoires at later times.

Germline lookup yields CDR1 ENHRY and CDR2 SYGVKD. The CDR3 covers 13 residues. V trimming: 4 bases; J trimming: 6 bases; junction bases outside the gene matches: 4. Cyclophosphamide on days +3 and +4 followed busulfan-fludarabine conditioning and a marrow graft. This clone occurred many times. Antigen: not known. Sequencing used immunoSEQ multiplex PCR; TCRdb keeps in-frame clones, though not all of them. The sample counts more than 9,000 clones, none seen once; the ten largest own about 25%. The V and J genes are TRBV10-3 and TRBJ1-2; 8 positions agree with TRBD1. Sequencing was performed on PBMCs, taken after allogeneic stem cell transplant with posttransplant cyclophosphamide. This clonotype was sampled from a female patient between 40 and 50 years old who received an allogeneic stem cell transplant from a related donor, was CMV-positive, and had no GVHD. These T cells may partly come from the graft donor. CDR3 nucleotides: TGTGCCATCAGTGCCCAGGGGGCAAATGGCTACACCTTC. Translated, it gives CAISAQGANGYTF.